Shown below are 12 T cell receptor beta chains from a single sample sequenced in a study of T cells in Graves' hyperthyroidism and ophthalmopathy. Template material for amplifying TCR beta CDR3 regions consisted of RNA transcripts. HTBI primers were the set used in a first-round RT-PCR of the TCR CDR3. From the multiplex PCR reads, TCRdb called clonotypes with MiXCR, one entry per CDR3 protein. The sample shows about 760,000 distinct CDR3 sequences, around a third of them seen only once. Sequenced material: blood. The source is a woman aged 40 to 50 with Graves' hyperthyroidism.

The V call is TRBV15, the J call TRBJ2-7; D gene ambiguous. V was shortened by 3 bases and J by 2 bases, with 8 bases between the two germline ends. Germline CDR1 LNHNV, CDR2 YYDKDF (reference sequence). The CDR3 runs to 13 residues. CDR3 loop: CATSSSGPYEQYF. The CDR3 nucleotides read TGTGCCACCAGCAGCTCCGGCCCCTACGAGCAGTACTTC.

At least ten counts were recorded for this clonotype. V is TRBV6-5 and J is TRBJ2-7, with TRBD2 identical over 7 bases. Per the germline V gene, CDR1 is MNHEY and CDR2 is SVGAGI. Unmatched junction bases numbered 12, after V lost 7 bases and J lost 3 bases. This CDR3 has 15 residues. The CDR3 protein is CASTPLGLADYEQYF. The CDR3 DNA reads TGTGCCAGCACCCCCTTGGGGCTAGCGGACTACGAGCAGTACTTC.

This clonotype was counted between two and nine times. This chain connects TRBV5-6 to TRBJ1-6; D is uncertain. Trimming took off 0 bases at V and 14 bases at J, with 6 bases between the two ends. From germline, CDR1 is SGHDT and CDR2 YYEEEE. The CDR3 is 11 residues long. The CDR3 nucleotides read TGTGCCAGCAGCTTGGGGGAGTCCCTCCACTTT. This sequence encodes CASSLGESLHF.

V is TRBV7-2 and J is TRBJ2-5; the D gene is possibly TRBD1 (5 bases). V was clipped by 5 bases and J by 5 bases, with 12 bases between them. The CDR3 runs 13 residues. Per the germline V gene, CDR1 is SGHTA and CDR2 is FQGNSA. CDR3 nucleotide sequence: TGTGCCAGCAGCACATTAGGGGTGGAGACCCAGTACTTC. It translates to CASSTLGVETQYF.

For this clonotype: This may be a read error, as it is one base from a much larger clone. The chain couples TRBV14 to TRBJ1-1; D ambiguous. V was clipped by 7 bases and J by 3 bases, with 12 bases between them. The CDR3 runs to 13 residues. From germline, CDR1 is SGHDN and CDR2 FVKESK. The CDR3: CASNAGRHTEAFF. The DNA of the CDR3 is TGTGCCAGCAACGCAGGCAGACACACTGAAGCTTTCTTT.

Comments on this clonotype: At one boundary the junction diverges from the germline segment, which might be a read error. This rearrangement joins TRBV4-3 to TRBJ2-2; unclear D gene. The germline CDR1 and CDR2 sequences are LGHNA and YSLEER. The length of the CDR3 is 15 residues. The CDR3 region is CASSQVSLVTGELFF. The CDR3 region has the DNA TGCGCCAGTAGCCAAGTGAGTCTAGTCACCGGGGAGCTGTTTTTT.

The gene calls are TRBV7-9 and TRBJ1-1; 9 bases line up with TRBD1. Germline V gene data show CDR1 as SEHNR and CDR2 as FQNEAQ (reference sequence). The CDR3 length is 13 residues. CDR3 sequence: CAGTGRTGTEAFF. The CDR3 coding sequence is TGTGCGGGGACAGGGAGAACCGGGACTGAAGCTTTCTTT.

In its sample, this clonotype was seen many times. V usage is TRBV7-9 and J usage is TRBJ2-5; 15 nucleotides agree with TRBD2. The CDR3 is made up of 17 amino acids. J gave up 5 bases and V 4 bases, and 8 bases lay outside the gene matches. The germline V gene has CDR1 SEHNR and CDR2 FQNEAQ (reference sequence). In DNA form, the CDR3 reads TGTGCCAGCAGCTCTGGACTAGCGGGGGGGCAGCGCGAGACCCAGTACTTC. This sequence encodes CASSSGLAGGQRETQYF.

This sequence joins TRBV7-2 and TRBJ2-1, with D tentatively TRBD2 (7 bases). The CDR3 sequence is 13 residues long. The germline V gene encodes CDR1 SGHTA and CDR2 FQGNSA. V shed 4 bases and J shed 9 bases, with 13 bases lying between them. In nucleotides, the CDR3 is TGTGCCAGCAGCTCCTATCGGGGGGCTGAGCAGTTCTTC. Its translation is CASSSYRGAEQFF.

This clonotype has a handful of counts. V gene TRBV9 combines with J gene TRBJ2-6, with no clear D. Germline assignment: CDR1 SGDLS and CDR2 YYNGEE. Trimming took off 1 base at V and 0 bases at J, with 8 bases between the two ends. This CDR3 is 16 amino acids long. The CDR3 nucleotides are TGTGCCAGCAGCGTATTGGCCGTCTCTGGGGCCAACGTCCTGACTTTC. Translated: CASSVLAVSGANVLTF.

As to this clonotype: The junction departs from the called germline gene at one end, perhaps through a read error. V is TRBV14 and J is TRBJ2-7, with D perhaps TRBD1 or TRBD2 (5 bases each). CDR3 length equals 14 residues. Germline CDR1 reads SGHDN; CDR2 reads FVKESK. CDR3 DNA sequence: TGTGCCAGCAGCCAAGGGGACGGACCCTTCGAGCAGCACTTC. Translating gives CASSQGDGPFEQHF. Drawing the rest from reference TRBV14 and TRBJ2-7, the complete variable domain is EAGVTQFPSHSVIEKGQTVTLRCDPISGHDNLYWYRRVMGKEIKFLLHFVKESKQDESGMPNNRFLAERTGGTYSTLKVQPAELEDSGVYFCASSQGDGPFEQHFGPGTRLTVT.

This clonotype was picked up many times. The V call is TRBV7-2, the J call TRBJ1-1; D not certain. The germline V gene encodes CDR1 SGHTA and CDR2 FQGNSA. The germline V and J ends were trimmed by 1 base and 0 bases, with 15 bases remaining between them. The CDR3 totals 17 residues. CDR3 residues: CASSLEGTFLLNTEAFF. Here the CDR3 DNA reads TGTGCCAGCAGCTTAGAGGGAACGTTCTTACTGAACACTGAAGCTTTCTTT.